This T cell receptor (beta chain) was found in a study of read filtering for tumor transcriptome and immune sequencing. Study background: Patients were 17 male and some 13 female, mean age roughly 68 years, range roughly 47 to 80. General observations from the study: Approximately 82% of IR-seq clonotypes had a single read, yet these held around 3.3% of reads. Correlation between methods rose after single-read clonotypes were removed. The sorted CD138-negative fraction was a mixed bone marrow immune population, not purified T cells.

Many counts were recorded for this clonotype. Its target is unknown. From 300 to 450 ng of RNA, a library with molecular barcoded alpha/delta and beta/gamma adaptors was made. TCRdb used MiXCR to reprocess the reads, holding one entry per CDR3 protein. The sample comprises 130,000 or so distinct CDR3 sequences, less than 15% of which are singletons, and more than 6.5% rests with the top ten. The CDR3 is 15 residues long. Germline values: CDR1 SGHRS, CDR2 YFSETQ. V shed 0 bases, J shed 2 bases, and the junction held 2 bases outside the gene matches. The sample taken for sequencing was a population of CD138-negative cells sorted from bone marrow. The receptor was isolated from a donor aged 40 or over with multiple myeloma. The chain has TRBV5-1 and TRBJ2-5; TRBD1 agrees at 9 bases. CDR3 nucleotide sequence: TGCGCCAGCAGCTTGGGGGACAGGGCACAAGAGACCCAGTACTTC. Its translation is CASSLGDRAQETQYF. The complete variable domain, with remaining parts taken from reference TRBV5-1 and TRBJ2-5, reads KAGVTQTPRYLIKTRGQQVTLSCSPISGHRSVSWYQQTPGQGLQFLFEYFSETQRNKGNFPGRFSGRQFSNSRSEMNVSTLELGDSALYLCASSLGDRAQETQYFGPGTRLLVL.